These 27 T cell receptor beta chains were all obtained from the same sample, sequenced in a study of response to subunit inactivated influenza vaccine. MiXCR was run by TCRdb on the RT-PCR reads, yielding one entry per CDR3 protein. The sample gives just over 300,000 distinct CDR3 sequences, approximately 20% of which show up once; around 10% is in the top ten. The sequencing here drew on PBMCs from blood, taken approximately 22 months after vaccination. The receptors originated from a man aged 50-75 years who received an inactivated influenza vaccine.

This clonotype has a count of ten or more. The chain employs TRBV29-1 and TRBJ1-2; TRBD1 matches at 9 bases. The junction had 13 bases not matched to a gene; V was cut back by 6 bases and J by 5 bases. The CDR3 length is 15 residues. Germline loops: CDR1 SQVTM, CDR2 ANQGSEA. DNA of the CDR3: TGCAGCGTCTTAATGGTCGGACAGGGGTGGTATGGCTACACCTTC. This encodes CSVLMVGQGWYGYTF.

The V and J genes are TRBV28 and TRBJ2-1; the match to TRBD1 covers 7 bases. This CDR3 region has 15 residues. V was clipped by 6 bases and J by 4 bases; unmatched bases: 9. Germline V lookup: CDR1 MDHEN, CDR2 SYDVKM. In DNA, the CDR3 is TGTGCCAGCAGAACCCGACAGGGTTGGTACAATGAGCAGTTCTTC. It encodes CASRTRQGWYNEQFF. Variable domain in full (rest from reference TRBV28 and TRBJ2-1): DVKVTQSSRYLVKRTGEKVFLECVQDMDHENMFWYRQDPGLGLRLIYFSYDVKMKEKGDIPEGYSVSREKKERFSLILESASTNQTSMYLCASRTRQGWYNEQFFGPGTRLTVL.

The gene calls are TRBV12-3 or TRBV12-4 and TRBJ1-1, with D unresolved. The CDR3 covers 11 residues. Trimming took 7 bases from V and 10 from J, leaving 13 bases between them. CDR3 region: CASIGLGGAFF. As DNA, the CDR3 is TGTGCCAGCATCGGGTTAGGAGGAGCTTTCTTT.

This clonotype was counted many times. The chain employs TRBV7-4 and TRBJ1-6; 9 bases are shared with TRBD1. The CDR3 consists of 22 residues. CDR1 and CDR2 from the germline V gene are SGHVT and SQSDAQ. Germline trimming cut 0 bases from V and 0 bases from J; bases unmatched to any gene: 15. Here the CDR3 reads CASSLAWSWDRARSSYNSPLHF. DNA for the CDR3: TGTGCCAGCAGCTTAGCATGGTCCTGGGACAGGGCCAGGAGCTCCTATAATTCACCCCTCCACTTT.

This clonotype has a handful of counts. The V and J genes are TRBV3-1 and TRBJ2-1, with D possibly being TRBD2 (5 bases). Germline loops: CDR1 LGHDT, CDR2 YNNKEL (reference sequence). The CDR3 has 16 amino acids. V was cut by 2 bases and J by 3 bases, with 14 bases left in between. The CDR3 coding sequence is TGTGCCAGCAGCCAACGGGGATCTAGGCGCTACAATGAGCAGTTCTTC. Residues: CASSQRGSRRYNEQFF.

V gene TRBV12-3 or TRBV12-4 combines with J gene TRBJ2-7; 12 positions match TRBD1. This CDR3 region has 16 residues. The V segment lost 6 bases and the J segment 5 bases; nucleotides outside the gene matches: 11. In DNA, the CDR3 is TGTGCCAGCAGCCCTCGACCCGGGACAGGGGGCGACGAGCAGTACTTC. Its translation is CASSPRPGTGGDEQYF.

V usage is TRBV15 and J usage is TRBJ2-2; D is undetermined. Germline-derived CDR1 and CDR2 are LNHNV and YYDKDF (reference sequence). Trimming pared 1 base from V and 4 bases from J, leaving 10 bases between. The CDR3 consists of 15 residues. The CDR3 nucleotides are TGTGCCACCAGCAGAGCGAGCACCTTCACCGGGGAGCTGTTTTTT. It is translated as CATSRASTFTGELFF. Complete variable domain (other parts from reference TRBV15 and TRBJ2-2): DAMVIQNPRYQVTQFGKPVTLSCSQTLNHNVMYWYQQKSSQAPKLLFHYYDKDFNNEADTPDNFQSRRPNTSFCFLDIRSPGLGDTAMYLCATSRASTFTGELFFGEGSRLTVL.

In this sample, this clonotype turned up a few times. V gene TRBV12-3 or TRBV12-4 combines with J gene TRBJ2-7; 8 nucleotides agree with TRBD1. The CDR3 covers 13 residues. Trimming removed 6 bases from V and 4 bases from J; junction bases left unmatched: 5. CDR3 protein: CASRDRAGYEQYF. CDR3 bases: TGTGCCAGCAGGGACAGGGCAGGGTACGAGCAGTACTTC.

This clonotype has a handful of counts. The chain couples TRBV4-1 to TRBJ1-6; 10 nucleotides agree with TRBD1. Per the germline V gene, CDR1 is MGHRA and CDR2 is YSYEKL. J gave up 8 bases and V 7 bases, and 5 bases lay outside the gene matches. The CDR3 spans 14 residues. The CDR3, as DNA: TGCGCCAGCACCCGGGACAGGGGAGATTCACCCCTCCACTTT. This codes for CASTRDRGDSPLHF.

This clonotype was recorded at least ten times. The rearrangement uses TRBV20-1 and TRBJ1-2; D remains ambiguous. The V end lost 5 bases, the J end lost 3 bases, and 19 bases lay between the germline ends. The CDR3 has 15 residues. Germline CDR1 reads DFQATT; CDR2 reads SNEGSKA (reference sequence). CDR3 protein: CSADAGLAAHYGYTF. Here the CDR3 DNA reads TGCAGTGCTGACGCCGGACTCGCGGCTCACTATGGCTACACCTTC.

Many counts were recorded for this clonotype. The V gene is TRBV28, the J gene TRBJ1-2; a possible D gene is TRBD1 (5 bases). Per the germline V gene, CDR1 is MDHEN and CDR2 is SYDVKM. The CDR3 runs 11 residues. The V end was cut by 8 bases, the J end by 8 bases, with 12 bases between. CDR3: CASSSGDGYTF. In DNA, the CDR3 is TGTGCCAGCTCCTCGGGGGACGGCTACACCTTC.

V and J are TRBV3-1 and TRBJ2-7, with D possibly TRBD2 on 6 matching bases. This CDR3 has 13 amino acids. V shed 6 bases and J shed 6 bases, with 15 bases lying between them. Germline CDR1 is LGHDT and CDR2 is YNNKEL (reference sequence). CDR3 DNA: TGTGCCAGCAGAGGGAGAGTGGGGGGCGAGCAGTACTTC. The encoded protein is CASRGRVGGEQYF.

CDR3 nucleotides: TGCAGTGCTAGGAGGCAGGAGTTCATTTCCTACAATGAGCAGTTCTTC. Encoded protein: CSARRQEFISYNEQFF. This chain uses TRBV20-1 with TRBJ2-1, with D hard to call. There are 16 residues in the CDR3. The germline gives CDR1 DFQATT, CDR2 SNEGSKA (reference sequence). V was shortened by 3 bases and J by 1 base, with 16 bases between the two germline ends.

The chain is built from TRBV6-1 and TRBJ1-2; 9 bases agree with TRBD1. Germline V gene sequence: CDR1 MNHNS, CDR2 SASEGT. V gave up 5 bases and J gave up 7 bases; unmatched junction bases: 11. The CDR3 runs 15 residues. CDR3 nucleotide sequence: TGTGCCAGCAGTCATTTTCGGACAGGGGTGACTGGCTACACCTTC. Its translation is CASSHFRTGVTGYTF.

This clonotype has a count of ten or more. The J gene is TRBJ1-1, the V gene TRBV4-3; no firm D call. Germline CDR1 is LGHNA and CDR2 is YSLEER. This CDR3 has 15 residues. The ends were cut back, 0 bases at V and 1 base at J, with 9 bases in the middle. CDR3 residues: CASSQETHQNTEAFF. In nucleotides, the CDR3 is TGCGCCAGCAGCCAAGAGACCCACCAGAACACTGAAGCTTTCTTT.

Notes on this clonotype: Mismatch with germline at one junction end may stem from a read error. The V call is TRBV3-1, the J call TRBJ2-5; D is uncertain. The CDR3 consists of 15 residues. Per the germline V gene, CDR1 is LGHDT and CDR2 is YNNKEL (reference sequence). The CDR3 is CASSLTGRLKESQYF. DNA for the CDR3: TGTGCCAGCAGCCTAACTGGGCGGTTAAAAGAGTCCCAGTACTTC.

The chain uses TRBV9 and TRBJ2-7; perhaps D is TRBD1 or TRBD2 (5 bases each). CDR3 size: 14 residues. Trimming left V 2 bases short and J 5 bases short, with 14 bases between. The germline CDR1 and CDR2 sequences are SGDLS and YYNGEE. CDR3 amino acids: CASSVGTLGDEQYF. In DNA, the CDR3 is TGTGCCAGCAGCGTGGGGACCCTTGGGGACGAGCAGTACTTC.

The chain employs TRBV20-1 and TRBJ2-7; D perhaps matches TRBD2 (6 bases). The CDR3 sequence is 14 residues long. From germline, CDR1 is DFQATT and CDR2 SNEGSKA (reference sequence). The V end lost 3 bases, the J end lost 2 bases, and 14 bases lay between the germline ends. CDR3 nucleotides: TGCAGTGCTAGCCCGTCGGGAGAGGCCTACGAGCAGTACTTC. Its translation is CSASPSGEAYEQYF.

This chain links TRBV5-5 with TRBJ1-5; D possibly corresponds to TRBD1 (6 bases). This CDR3 contains 16 residues. Trimming removed 4 bases at V and 6 bases at J, with 20 bases between. The V gene's germline CDR1 is SGHKS and CDR2 YYEKEE (reference sequence). CDR3 sequence (DNA): TGTGCCAGCAGCCTCGACAGGTTGGGTCCGTTTCAGCCCCAGCATTTT. As protein: CASSLDRLGPFQPQHF.

A few counts support this clonotype. The chain links TRBV2 to TRBJ2-7; D remains unclear. The CDR3 is made up of 12 amino acids. Germline V CDR1 and CDR2: SNHLY, FYNNEI. V was clipped by 10 bases and J by 0 bases, with 10 bases between them. CDR3 region: CATEPASYEQYF. CDR3 sequence (DNA): TGTGCCACCGAGCCCGCCTCCTACGAGCAGTACTTC.

This clonotype was seen a few times. The J gene is TRBJ1-6, the V gene TRBV7-3; 10 bases fit TRBD1. The germline gives CDR1 SGHTA, CDR2 FQGTGA. V trimming: 8 bases; J trimming: 6 bases; junction bases outside the gene matches: 13. The CDR3 loop spans 17 amino acids. The CDR3 here is CASLIPGQGRPNSPLHF. The CDR3 DNA reads as TGTGCCAGCTTAATTCCGGGACAGGGGCGTCCTAATTCACCCCTCCACTTT.

This chain connects TRBV11-2 to TRBJ2-1; 8 nucleotides line up with TRBD2. From germline, CDR1 is SGHAT and CDR2 FQNNGV. The J segment lost 1 base and the V segment lost 0 bases, leaving 11 bases of the junction unmatched. The CDR3 has 19 residues. CDR3 in amino acids: CASSLDRASGSPSYNEQFF. The CDR3 DNA reads TGTGCCAGCAGCTTAGATCGGGCTAGCGGGTCACCGTCCTACAATGAGCAGTTCTTC.

The table lists this clonotype with a few counts. The J gene is TRBJ1-1, the V gene TRBV25-1; possible D gene TRBD1, 5 bases. This CDR3 is built from 15 residues. CDR1 and CDR2 from the germline V gene are MGHDK and SYGVNS. V was pared by 3 bases and J by 5 bases, with 16 bases between. CDR3 sequence reads: CASSESLAGDTEAFF. In DNA form, the CDR3 reads TGTGCCAGCAGTGAGTCCCTGGCGGGGGATACTGAAGCTTTCTTT.

This clonotype has at least ten counts. The J gene is TRBJ1-5, the V gene TRBV11-2; no reliable D call. Germline CDR1 is SGHAT and CDR2 is FQNNGV. This CDR3 region has 15 residues. The germline V and J ends were trimmed by 0 bases and 4 bases, with 10 bases remaining between them. The chain's CDR3 is CASSLDGRQNQPQHF. Here the CDR3 DNA reads TGTGCCAGCAGCTTAGACGGGAGACAAAATCAGCCCCAGCATTTT.

The rearrangement joins TRBV7-2 to TRBJ1-1; 11 bases line up with TRBD1. This CDR3 is built from 15 residues. Germline assignment: CDR1 SGHTA and CDR2 FQGNSA. Unmatched junction bases numbered 3, after V lost 1 base and J lost 5 bases. In DNA form, the CDR3 reads TGTGCCAGCAGCTTAGGGGACAGGGGGGATACTGAAGCTTTCTTT. Protein sequence: CASSLGDRGDTEAFF.

Only a few counts were recorded for this clonotype. The chain has TRBV20-1 and TRBJ2-5, with TRBD1 as a possible D gene (7 bases). The CDR3 is made up of 14 amino acids. The ends were cut back, 3 bases at V and 4 bases at J, with 15 bases in the middle. From germline, CDR1 is DFQATT and CDR2 SNEGSKA (reference sequence). CDR3 residues: CSARVAGGGETQYF. The CDR3 bases are TGCAGTGCTAGGGTCGCAGGGGGAGGAGAGACCCAGTACTTC.

The chain carries TRBV4-2 and TRBJ2-7; tentative D call: TRBD1 (6 bases). CDR1 and CDR2 from the germline V gene are LGHNA and YNFKEQ. V lost 0 bases and J 5 bases, leaving 14 bases between the germline ends. The CDR3 has 15 residues. As DNA, the CDR3 is TGTGCCAGCAGCCAAGATAGGCAGGGGCGGAACGAGCAGTACTTC. Its protein is CASSQDRQGRNEQYF.